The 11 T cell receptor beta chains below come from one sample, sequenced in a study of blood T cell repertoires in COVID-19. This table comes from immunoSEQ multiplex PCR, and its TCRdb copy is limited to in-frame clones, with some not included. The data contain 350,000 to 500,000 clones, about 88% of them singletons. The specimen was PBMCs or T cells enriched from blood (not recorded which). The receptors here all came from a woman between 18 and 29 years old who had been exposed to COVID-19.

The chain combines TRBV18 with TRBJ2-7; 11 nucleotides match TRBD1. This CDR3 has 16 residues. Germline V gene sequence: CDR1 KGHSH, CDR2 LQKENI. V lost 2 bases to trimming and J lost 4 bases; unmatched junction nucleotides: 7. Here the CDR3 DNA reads TGTGCCAGCTCACCAGCTCCGGGACAGGGGGTGTACGAGCAGTACTTC. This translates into CASSPAPGQGVYEQYF.

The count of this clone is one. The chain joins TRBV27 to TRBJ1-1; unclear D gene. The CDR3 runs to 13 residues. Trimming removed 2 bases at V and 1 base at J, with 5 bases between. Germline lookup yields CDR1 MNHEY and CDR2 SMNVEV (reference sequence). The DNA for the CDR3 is TGTGCCAGCAGTTTAGTTAGGAACACTGAAGCTTTCTTT. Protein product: CASSLVRNTEAFF.

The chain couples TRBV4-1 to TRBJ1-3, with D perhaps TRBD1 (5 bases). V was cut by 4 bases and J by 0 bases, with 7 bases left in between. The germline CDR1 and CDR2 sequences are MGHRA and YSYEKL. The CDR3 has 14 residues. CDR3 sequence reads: CASSRQISGNTIYF. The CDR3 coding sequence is TGCGCCAGCAGCCGACAGATCTCTGGAAACACCATATATTTT.

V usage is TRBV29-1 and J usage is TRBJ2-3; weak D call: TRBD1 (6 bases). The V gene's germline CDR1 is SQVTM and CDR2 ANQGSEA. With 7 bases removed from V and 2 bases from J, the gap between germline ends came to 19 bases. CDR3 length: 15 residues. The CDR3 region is CSAEPTGSPTDTQYF. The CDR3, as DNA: TGCAGCGCCGAACCGACAGGTAGCCCCACAGATACGCAGTATTTT.

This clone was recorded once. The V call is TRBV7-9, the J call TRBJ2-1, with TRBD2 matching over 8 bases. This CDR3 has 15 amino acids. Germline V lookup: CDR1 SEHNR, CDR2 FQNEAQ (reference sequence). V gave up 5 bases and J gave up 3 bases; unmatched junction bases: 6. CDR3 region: CASSRTGTSYNEQFF. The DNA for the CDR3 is TGTGCCAGCAGCCGGACCGGGACTAGCTACAATGAGCAGTTCTTC.

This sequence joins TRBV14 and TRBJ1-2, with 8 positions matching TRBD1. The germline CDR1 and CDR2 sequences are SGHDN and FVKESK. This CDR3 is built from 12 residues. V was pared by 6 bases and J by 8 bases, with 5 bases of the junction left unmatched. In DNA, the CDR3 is TGTGCCAGCAGTCGGACAGGGAGCGGCTACACCTTC. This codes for CASSRTGSGYTF.

The CDR3 sequence is CASTTTVGTAYSPLHF. The CDR3, as DNA: TGTGCCAGCACCACTACCGTCGGCACTGCATATTCACCCCTCCACTTT. The rearrangement joins TRBV5-6 to TRBJ1-6, with no clear D. CDR3 length: 16 residues. Germline CDR1 SGHDT, CDR2 YYEEEE. The V end lost 6 bases, the J end lost 8 bases, and 21 bases lay between the germline ends.

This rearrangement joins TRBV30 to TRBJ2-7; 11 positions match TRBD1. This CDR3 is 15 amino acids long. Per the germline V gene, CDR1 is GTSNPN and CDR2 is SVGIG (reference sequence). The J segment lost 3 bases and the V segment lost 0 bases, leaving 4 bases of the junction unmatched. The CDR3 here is CAWSVSGTGGYEQYF. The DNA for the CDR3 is TGTGCCTGGAGTGTAAGTGGGACAGGGGGCTACGAGCAGTACTTC.

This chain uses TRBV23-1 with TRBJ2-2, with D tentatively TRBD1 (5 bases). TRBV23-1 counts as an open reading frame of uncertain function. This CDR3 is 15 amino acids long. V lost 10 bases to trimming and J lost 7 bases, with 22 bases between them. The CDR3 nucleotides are TGCGCCACCGAAACAGGTTTTATACGGTACGGGGAGCTGTTTTTT. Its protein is CATETGFIRYGELFF.

The CDR3 DNA reads as TGCACCAGCAGCCACCTCGGACTCTGGGGCACTGAAGCTTTCTTT. Its translation: CTSSHLGLWGTEAFF. The J gene is TRBJ1-1, the V gene TRBV1. TRBV1 is flagged as a pseudogene. The CDR3 sequence is 15 residues long.

CDR3 sequence reads: CSVRLLANVYEQYF. The CDR3, as DNA: TGCAGCGTTCGATTACTAGCGAACGTTTACGAGCAGTACTTC. The V call is TRBV29-1, the J call TRBJ2-7; the match to TRBD2 covers 7 bases. This CDR3 contains 14 residues. J gave up 4 bases and V 5 bases, and 11 bases lay outside the gene matches. Per germline, CDR1 SQVTM and CDR2 ANQGSEA.